This T cell receptor (beta chain) appears in the sequencing data of a study of blood T cells in healthy people across ages (dated by TCRdb to between 2015 and 2016). About the study as a whole: Template switching captured roughly one uniquely barcoded TCR beta cDNA molecule per two T cells in model experiments. The donors were divided into four age groups: young (average around 16 years), middle-aged (around 41), aged (about 60) and long-lived (roughly 82). Donors of different ages were randomly distributed across sequencing lanes to avoid experimental bias. Age-related changes in TCR beta repertoire diversity were measured in the study by deep sequencing normalized with unique cDNA molecular identifiers. For two donors (one aged 18 to 29 and one aged 80 or older), the study analyzed two additional independent replicas of 1 million unique cDNA reads from the same blood draw.

Receptors were amplified or captured by 5' RACE. A second roughly 6 to 12 cycle PCR used a sample-barcoded 5' primer and a J-beta primer mix. A template-switch 5' adaptor carrying 12 random nucleotides introduced a unique molecular identifier onto each TCR beta cDNA molecule. Each sample yielded at least 2.5 million CDR3-containing paired-end reads. First-strand cDNA synthesis was performed from all RNA using the Mint cDNA synthesis kit, with priming by a TRBC-specific oligonucleotide. All cDNA was treated with uracil-DNA glycosylase and then went through a first 18-cycle PCR with the universal primers M1SS and BC2_uni_R. Per the original workflow: For normalization, 1 million high-quality reads, each with a distinct molecular identifier, were randomly selected from each sample. Instead of being binned into consensus sequences, reads that shared molecular identifiers were thrown out. MiTCR, with a Q25 quality threshold and the strictest error-elimination algorithm, was used for CDR3 identification, clonotype clustering and error correction. Lower-bound total TCR beta diversity was estimated with a nonparametric unseen species model using Euler transformation. The public reads were run again by TCRdb, first through fastp at Q25 and then through MiXCR, and only productive beta chains were kept. CDR3 protein sequences are deduplicated, and each keeps its most common genes and DNA. TCRdb's processing, not the authors', yielded these V and J calls. The sample table shows 1.5 million to 2 million distinct CDR3 sequences, and approximately 40% are seen once. The ten largest clones represent around 23% of the sample.

The donors were roughly 40 Caucasian individuals from Russia, aged about 6 to 100 years, who were systemically healthy. Each donor gave 8.5 to 10 milliliters of peripheral blood, collected into EDTA-treated Vacutainer tubes. Ficoll-Paque density-gradient centrifugation was used to isolate PBMCs, with at least 6.5 million per sample. Trizol reagent was used to extract total RNA from PBMCs, with at least 5.5 micrograms per sample. For every donor, an aliquot of PBMCs went through flow cytometry to measure the percentages of naive CD45RAhigh/CD27high T cells. From the cysteine up to the phenylalanine, the CDR3 has a length of 13 residues. Only the CDR3 region is kept as DNA, spanning 39 bases read in frame from base 1. From the germline V gene (reference sequence), CDR1 is SEHNR and CDR2 is FQNEAQ. The junction shows trimming of 1 base on V and 6 bases on J, plus 10 bases between the germline ends. The sample holds a few counts of this clonotype. The clone's antigen remains unknown. No quality values exist for individual bases; no much larger clone is one base distant.

Findings and caveats that apply to the study as a whole: Compared with the aged group, the long-lived group had more naive CD4+ T cells, fewer expanded clones and increased TCR diversity, suggesting age selection. Conclusive comparison of naive and antigen-experienced compartments was prevented by the profiling of bulk unsorted PBMCs. The percentage of naive T cells measured by flow cytometry correlated strongly with observed TCR beta diversity. Observed TCR beta diversity per million T cells fell roughly linearly with age, and a significant reduction was already apparent by age around 44. Estimates of total diversity based on one million sequenced T cells were regarded as lower bounds and as underestimates. Because the CMV infection status of the donors was unknown, age-related changes in expanded clonotypes may potentially have been confounded.

The sequence was collected from a human donor in good health. Recombination connected TRBV7-9 to TRBJ2-7; the D gene remains uncertain. Sample: blood. This receptor has the CDR3 CASSLEVDGEQYF. The nucleotide sequence is given as TGTGCCAGCAGCTTAGAAGTGGACGGCGAGCAGTACTTC.